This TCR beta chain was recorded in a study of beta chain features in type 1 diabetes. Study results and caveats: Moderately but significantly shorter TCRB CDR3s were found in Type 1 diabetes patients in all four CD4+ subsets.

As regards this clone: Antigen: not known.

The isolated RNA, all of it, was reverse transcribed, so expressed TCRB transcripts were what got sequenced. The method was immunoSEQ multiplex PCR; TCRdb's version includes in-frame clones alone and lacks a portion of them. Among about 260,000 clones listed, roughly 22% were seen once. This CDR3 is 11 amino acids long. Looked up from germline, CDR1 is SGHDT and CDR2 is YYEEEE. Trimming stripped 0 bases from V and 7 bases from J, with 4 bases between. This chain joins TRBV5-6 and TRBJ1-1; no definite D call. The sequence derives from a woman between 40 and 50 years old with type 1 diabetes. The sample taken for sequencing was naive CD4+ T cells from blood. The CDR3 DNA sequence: TGTGCCAGCAGCTTGGTCAGTGAAGCTTTCTTT. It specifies CASSLVSEAFF.